These T cell receptor beta chains were read from a single sample in a study of blood T cell repertoires in COVID-19. Assay: immunoSEQ multiplex PCR; the TCRdb copy retains only in-frame clones and omits some. The sample has 150,000 to 200,000 clones, 85% to 90% seen once. Sequenced input: peripheral blood. These receptors all stem from a woman in her 70s with COVID-19, enrolled during active disease. CDR3s include the opening cysteine and the closing phenylalanine or tryptophan. The D gene is left open where the match is weak. Clone sizes are given selectively: once, few, many, or a class where the clone is expanded.

>NA|NA|TRBV7-9|TRBJ2-3
CASSLRELQYF
TGTGCCAGCAGCTTACGGGAGTTGCAGTATTTT
>NA|TRBD2|TRBV6-6|TRBJ2-7
CASSYSSREGWEQYF
TGTGCCAGCAGTTACTCGTCGCGGGAGGGTTGGGAGCAGTACTTC
>NA|NA|TRBV6-1|TRBJ2-7
CASSEAGTGSYEQYF
TGTGCCAGCAGTGAAGCGGGAACAGGGTCCTACGAGCAGTACTTC
>NA|TRBD2|TRBV24-1|TRBJ2-7
CATSLAGYEQYF
TGTGCCACCAGTCTAGCGGGCTACGAGCAGTACTTC
>NA|NA|TRBV6-5|TRBJ1-4
CASRNRIATNEKLFF
TGTGCCAGCAGAAACAGGATTGCAACTAATGAAAAACTGTTTTTT
>NA|TRBD2|TRBV19|TRBJ2-1
CASSMHTSGTSWDEQFF
TGTGCCAGTAGTATGCATACATCCGGGACTAGTTGGGATGAGCAGTTCTTC
>NA|TRBD2|TRBV10-3|TRBJ2-2
CAISEKASGSTGELFF
TGTGCCATCAGTGAGAAGGCTAGCGGATCCACCGGGGAGCTGTTTTTT
>NA|TRBD2|TRBV18|TRBJ2-2
CASSPGLAGQNTGELFF
TGTGCCAGCTCACCGGGACTAGCGGGTCAAAACACCGGGGAGCTGTTTTTT
>NA|NA|TRBV7-9|TRBJ1-2
CASSSGYYRALGYTF
TGTGCCAGCAGCTCCGGATATTACAGGGCTCTCGGCTACACCTTC
>NA|NA|TRBV2|TRBJ1-4
CASSTHAAAEKLFF
TGTGCCAGCAGTACCCATGCGGCCGCTGAAAAACTGTTTTTT
>NA|NA|TRBV25-1|TRBJ2-1
CASSAGIEQFF
TGTGCCAGCAGTGCAGGTATCGAGCAGTTCTTC
>NA|TRBD1|TRBV28|TRBJ1-1
CASASGQGNTEAFF
TGTGCCAGCGCCTCGGGACAGGGGAACACTGAAGCTTTCTTT
>NA|TRBD1|TRBV27|TRBJ2-7
CASRFTGALSYEQYF
TGTGCCAGCAGGTTCACAGGGGCGCTCTCCTACGAGCAGTACTTC
>NA|TRBD1|TRBV19|TRBJ2-7
CATARDRLYEQYF
TGTGCCACCGCGAGGGACAGACTCTACGAGCAGTACTTC
>NA|NA|TRBV30|TRBJ1-4
CAWSAGVVNEKLFF
TGTGCCTGGAGTGCGGGAGTAGTTAATGAAAAACTGTTTTTT
>NA|TRBD2|TRBV2|TRBJ2-5
CASGGTSYETQYF
TGTGCCAGCGGCGGGACTAGCTACGAGACCCAGTACTTC
>NA|TRBD1|TRBV10-3|TRBJ2-5
CAINDRVGETQYF
TGTGCCATCAACGACAGGGTGGGCGAGACCCAGTACTTC
>NA|NA|TRBV3-1/TRBV3-2|TRBJ1-1
CASSSDTEAFF
TGTGCCAGCTCATCGGACACTGAAGCTTTCTTT
>NA|NA|TRBV21-1|TRBJ2-7
CASSKIAGTHYEQYF
TGTGCCAGCAGCAAAATCGCCGGGACACATTACGAGCAGTACTTC
>NA|NA|TRBV28|TRBJ1-2
CASTAYRDTGGGYTF
TGTGCCAGCACCGCGTACCGGGACACGGGAGGTGGCTACACCTTC
>NA|TRBD2|TRBV5-4|TRBJ2-1
CASSVGLAGAYNEQFF
TGTGCCAGCAGCGTCGGACTAGCGGGAGCATACAATGAGCAGTTCTTC
>NA|NA|TRBV5-1|TRBJ2-7
CASSLTGNFYEQYF
TGCGCCAGCAGCTTGACAGGGAACTTCTACGAGCAGTACTTC
>once|NA|TRBV6-1|TRBJ1-1
CASSDTGGWEAFF
TGTGCCAGCAGTGATACGGGGGGCTGGGAAGCTTTCTTT
>once|NA|TRBV7-6|TRBJ2-5
CASSLDPIETQYF
TGTGCCAGCAGCTTAGATCCTATTGAGACCCAGTACTTC
>NA|TRBD1|TRBV29-1|TRBJ1-1
CSVVGTGKTEAFF
TGCAGCGTTGTCGGGACAGGGAAAACTGAAGCTTTCTTT